This section outlines one TCR beta chain sequence together with its context. Its antigen is unidentified. In the PCR, 60 Vbeta and 13 Jbeta primers were used. Generated by immunoSEQ multiplex PCR, the TCRdb table keeps only in-frame clones and is missing some. The data hold about 150,000 clones, with 73% observed a single time. This sample stems from a study of cytomegalovirus exposure and HLA in healthy donors. General study results and limits: Among the CMV-associated chains, a few were confirmed in vitro as specific for CMV antigens. In an earlier analysis, productive rearrangement rates for most beta V segments clustered near 87% or 30%. In a later analysis, TCR beta V- and J-gene trimming was associated with a missense DCLRE1C variant. A list of 150 to 200 TCR beta chains associated with cytomegalovirus was given.

Germline loops: CDR1 MGHRA, CDR2 YSYEKL. The germline V and J ends were trimmed by 1 base and 8 bases, with 5 bases remaining between them. The CDR3 spans 11 residues. Sequencing was performed on PBMCs. This clonotype was sampled from a woman under 30 in good health and CMV-seronegative. The chain is built from TRBV4-1 and TRBJ1-1; perhaps TRBD1 as D (5 bases). The CDR3 DNA sequence: TGCGCCAGCAGCCAAGGGACAGAAGCTTTCTTT. This codes for CASSQGTEAFF.